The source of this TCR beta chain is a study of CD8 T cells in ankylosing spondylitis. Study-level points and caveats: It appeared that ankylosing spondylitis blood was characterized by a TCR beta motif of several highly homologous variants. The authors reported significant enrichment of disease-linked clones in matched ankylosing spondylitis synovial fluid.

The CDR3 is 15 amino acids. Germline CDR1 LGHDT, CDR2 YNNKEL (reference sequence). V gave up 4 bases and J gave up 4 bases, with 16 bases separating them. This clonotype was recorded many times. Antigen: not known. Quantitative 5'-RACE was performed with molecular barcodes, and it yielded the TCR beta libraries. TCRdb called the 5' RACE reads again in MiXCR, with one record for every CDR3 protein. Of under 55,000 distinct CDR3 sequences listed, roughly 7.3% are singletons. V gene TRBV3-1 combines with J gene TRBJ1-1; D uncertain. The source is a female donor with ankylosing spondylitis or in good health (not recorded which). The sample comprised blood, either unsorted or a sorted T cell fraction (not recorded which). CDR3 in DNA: TGTGCCAGCAGCCCCGGGTCGGTAAGATCCACTGAAGCTTTCTTT. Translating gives CASSPGSVRSTEAFF.